Listed here are 25 T cell receptor beta chains from one sample, sequenced in a study of blood T cell repertoires in COVID-19. Profiled with immunoSEQ multiplex PCR; TCRdb holds only in-frame clones, not every one. The table lists approximately 46,000 clones, roughly 83% of them singletons. Sample: peripheral blood. These receptors were taken from a human donor in a cohort sampled during active COVID-19.

The genes are TRBV19 and TRBJ2-5; D possibly corresponds to TRBD2 (5 bases). With 3 bases removed from V and 7 bases from J, the gap between germline ends came to 15 bases. CDR3 length: 14 amino acids. Germline V gives CDR1 LNHDA, CDR2 SQIVND (reference sequence). Here the CDR3 reads CASSMILEEGTQYF. The CDR3 DNA reads TGTGCCAGTAGTATGATTTTAGAAGAGGGGACCCAGTACTTC.

The CDR3 here is CASSQDSTGDGELFF. Here the CDR3 DNA reads TGCGCCAGCAGCCAAGATTCAACAGGGGACGGGGAGCTGTTTTTT. This chain uses TRBV4-3 with TRBJ2-2; 7 bases are a match to TRBD1. This CDR3 region has 15 residues. Germline assignment: CDR1 LGHNA and CDR2 YSLEER. The V segment lost 0 bases and the J segment 7 bases; nucleotides outside the gene matches: 5.

This clone was observed a handful of times. The sample holds other DNA sequences that translate to the same CDR3. The CDR3 DNA is TGTGCCAGCAGCGTCCGGGACAGGGCCTACGAGCAGTACTTC. Translating it yields CASSVRDRAYEQYF. V and J are TRBV9 and TRBJ2-7, with 9 bases matching TRBD1. The CDR3 sequence is 14 residues long. Per the germline V gene, CDR1 is SGDLS and CDR2 is YYNGEE. With V trimmed by 2 bases and J by 2 bases, 2 bases remained unmatched.

V and J are TRBV19 and TRBJ1-4, with D maybe TRBD1 (5 bases). V lost 5 bases to trimming and J lost 6 bases, with 13 bases between them. The CDR3 runs to 14 residues. The germline V gene encodes CDR1 LNHDA and CDR2 SQIVND (reference sequence). CDR3 protein: CASSGTPEDEKLFF. The CDR3 DNA sequence: TGTGCCAGTAGTGGGACTCCAGAGGATGAAAAACTGTTTTTT.

This sequence joins TRBV19 and TRBJ1-4, with D perhaps matching TRBD1 (5 bases). V lost 6 bases and J lost 7, with 18 bases in between. Germline V lookup: CDR1 LNHDA, CDR2 SQIVND (reference sequence). The CDR3 has 15 amino acids. CDR3 sequence: CASRLLDSWSEKLFF. DNA for the CDR3: TGTGCCAGTAGGCTGCTTGACAGCTGGAGTGAAAAACTGTTTTTT.

The V and J genes are TRBV5-1 and TRBJ2-3, with TRBD1 as a possible D gene (6 bases). From germline, CDR1 is SGHRS and CDR2 YFSETQ. Trimming pared 3 bases from V and 3 bases from J, leaving 14 bases between. The CDR3 is made up of 15 amino acids. CDR3 in amino acids: CASSSGQLSTDTQYF. As DNA, the CDR3 is TGCGCCAGCAGCTCCGGACAGCTTAGTACAGATACGCAGTATTTT.

The chain links TRBV3-1 (or the pseudogene TRBV3-2) to TRBJ1-4; D call uncertain. The CDR3 spans 15 residues. Germline CDR1 LGHDT, CDR2 YNNKEL (reference sequence). The germline V and J ends were trimmed by 0 bases and 4 bases, with 9 bases remaining between them. CDR3 amino acids: CASSQDLQCNEKLFF. The DNA of the CDR3 is TGTGCCAGCAGCCAAGATTTACAATGTAATGAAAAACTGTTTTTT.

The chain uses TRBV6-2 or TRBV6-3 and TRBJ2-1, with 8 positions matching TRBD2. J was trimmed by 1 base and V by 6 bases; bases with no gene match: 5. The CDR3 spans 15 residues. Germline values: CDR1 MNHEY, CDR2 SVGEGT. CDR3 DNA: TGTGCCAGCAGCCCCAGCGGGGGATCCTACAATGAGCAGTTCTTC. This encodes CASSPSGGSYNEQFF.

This clone showed up just once. The chain recombines TRBV28 with TRBJ2-7; 8 nucleotides align to TRBD1. Germline lookup yields CDR1 MDHEN and CDR2 SYDVKM. J lost 4 bases, V lost 4 bases, and 18 bases had no gene match. The length of the CDR3 is 18 residues. The CDR3 spells CASSSPNRKGQVAYEQYF. CDR3 DNA sequence: TGTGCCAGCAGTTCACCCAACCGAAAGGGACAGGTCGCTTACGAGCAGTACTTC. Full variable domain (missing parts from reference TRBV28 and TRBJ2-7): DVKVTQSSRYLVKRTGEKVFLECVQDMDHENMFWYRQDPGLGLRLIYFSYDVKMKEKGDIPEGYSVSREKKERFSLILESASTNQTSMYLCASSSPNRKGQVAYEQYFGPGTRLTVT.

The V call is TRBV28, the J call TRBJ1-1, with 8 bases lining up with TRBD1. The CDR3 contains 14 residues. Germline CDR1 reads MDHEN; CDR2 reads SYDVKM. J lost 5 bases, V lost 5 bases, and 7 bases had no gene match. CDR3 protein: CASSQKTGGTEAFF. The CDR3 DNA reads TGTGCCAGCAGTCAAAAAACAGGGGGAACTGAAGCTTTCTTT.

The chain combines TRBV19 with TRBJ1-1; D is uncertain. The CDR3 spans 12 residues. CDR1 is LNHDA, CDR2 SQIVND, per germline (reference sequence). V was shortened by 5 bases and J by 4 bases, with 8 bases between the two germline ends. The CDR3 loop reads CASSYGSTEAFF. CDR3 nucleotides: TGTGCCAGTAGTTATGGCAGCACTGAAGCTTTCTTT.

The rearrangement joins TRBV4-1 to TRBJ2-1; 9 nucleotides match TRBD2. This CDR3 has 14 residues. Unmatched junction bases numbered 3, after V lost 4 bases and J lost 5 bases. Looked up from germline, CDR1 is MGHRA and CDR2 is YSYEKL. This chain's CDR3 is CASSLQRGDNEQFF. The CDR3 nucleotides are TGCGCCAGCAGCCTACAGCGGGGGGACAATGAGCAGTTCTTC.

CDR3 sequence reads: CASSLRTGVGSYNEQFF. For the CDR3, the DNA is TGTGCCAGCAGCCTCAGAACAGGGGTAGGCTCCTACAATGAGCAGTTCTTC. The rearrangement joins TRBV3-1 (or the pseudogene TRBV3-2) to TRBJ2-1; 7 bases are a match to TRBD1. The CDR3 has 17 amino acids. The germline V gene encodes CDR1 LGHDT and CDR2 YNNKEL (reference sequence). V was pared by 4 bases and J by 0 bases, with 9 bases of the junction left unmatched.

The chain couples TRBV7-9 to TRBJ2-3; 12 bases match TRBD2. Germline V gene data show CDR1 as SEHNR and CDR2 as FQNEAQ (reference sequence). With V trimmed by 4 bases and J by 2 bases, 4 bases remained unmatched. The CDR3 totals 16 residues. The CDR3 nucleotides read TGTGCCAGCAGCTCGACTAGCGGGGGTTACACAGATACGCAGTATTTT. Amino acids: CASSSTSGGYTDTQYF. The full variable domain, completed using reference TRBV7-9 and TRBJ2-3, is DTGVSQNPRHKITKRGQNVTFRCDPISEHNRLYWYRQTLGQGPEFLTYFQNEAQLEKSRLLSDRFSAERPKGSFSTLEIQRTEQGDSAMYLCASSSTSGGYTDTQYFGPGTRLTVL.

The CDR3 loop reads CASSYGQGELGTEAFF. CDR3 DNA: TGTGCCAGCAGTTACGGACAGGGGGAATTGGGCACTGAAGCTTTCTTT. This chain joins TRBV6-5 and TRBJ1-1; 10 nucleotides agree with TRBD1. Losses at the gene ends were 2 bases for V and 4 bases for J; bases not matched to a gene: 7. Germline CDR1 is MNHEY and CDR2 is SVGAGI. The CDR3 is made up of 16 amino acids.

The rearrangement links TRBV10-1 to TRBJ2-2, with 8 bases matching TRBD2. CDR3 length equals 15 residues. The junction had 7 bases not matched to a gene; V was cut back by 6 bases and J by 4 bases. The V gene's germline CDR1 is WNHNN and CDR2 SYGVQD (reference sequence). Here the CDR3 DNA reads TGCGCCAGCAGCCTTAGCGGGGAGGGCACCGGGGAGCTGTTTTTT. Protein: CASSLSGEGTGELFF.

The chain combines TRBV6-2 or TRBV6-3 with TRBJ2-2; D is perhaps TRBD1 (6 bases). Trimming cost V 3 bases and J 1 base, with 12 bases left between them. Germline-derived CDR1 and CDR2 are MNHEY and SVGEGT. The CDR3 has 16 residues. The CDR3 spells CASSYIMTGNTGELFF. DNA of the CDR3: TGTGCCAGCAGTTATATAATGACAGGGAACACCGGGGAGCTGTTTTTT.

The V and J genes are TRBV6-5 and TRBJ1-6; 7 bases line up with TRBD1. V lost 7 bases and J lost 7; bases outside the gene matches: 10. CDR3 length equals 15 residues. The V gene's germline CDR1 is MNHEY and CDR2 SVGAGI. CDR3 sequence: CASTLRGRGNSPLHF. The CDR3 DNA reads TGTGCCAGCACCCTAAGGGGCAGGGGGAATTCACCCCTCCACTTT.

The chain employs TRBV28 and TRBJ1-4; D call uncertain. V gave up 6 bases and J gave up 14 bases, with 19 bases separating them. Germline assignment: CDR1 MDHEN and CDR2 SYDVKM. CDR3 length: 13 residues. The CDR3, as DNA: TGTGCCAGCAGGCCTACTTCGGGGTCCTGGCTGTTTTTT. Its protein product is CASRPTSGSWLFF.

The rearrangement links TRBV7-9 to TRBJ1-3; D is unresolved. The length of the CDR3 is 12 residues. CDR1 SEHNR and CDR2 FQNEAQ come from the germline V gene (reference sequence). The V end lost 9 bases, the J end lost 0 bases, and 6 bases lay between the germline ends. CDR3 DNA sequence: TGTGCCAGAGAGAGCTCTGGAAACACCATATATTTT. It is translated as CARESSGNTIYF.

The chain combines TRBV4-3 with TRBJ1-4; 10 nucleotides align to TRBD1. The length of the CDR3 is 17 residues. J was trimmed by 6 bases and V by 3 bases; bases with no gene match: 10. Germline V lookup: CDR1 LGHNA, CDR2 YSLEER. In DNA, the CDR3 is TGCGCCAGCAGCCAGGGAAACACCGGGACAGGGGATGAAAAACTGTTTTTT. Its translation is CASSQGNTGTGDEKLFF.

The chain uses TRBV5-4 and TRBJ2-7; D remains unclear. The CDR3 extends over 15 amino acids. Germline CDR1 reads SGHNT; CDR2 reads YYREEE (reference sequence). V gave up 4 bases and J gave up 6 bases, with 20 bases separating them. CDR3 in DNA: TGTGCCAGCAGCCTGCCTCAGGCCCCCTTATCCGAGCAGTACTTC. Its protein product is CASSLPQAPLSEQYF.

V is TRBV15 and J is TRBJ2-1; TRBD2 is a possible D gene (6 bases). Trimming took off 1 base at V and 4 bases at J, with 14 bases between the two ends. From germline, CDR1 is LNHNV and CDR2 YYDKDF (reference sequence). This CDR3 is built from 16 residues. The CDR3 bases are TGTGCCACCAGCAGAGTCTTGGTGGCGGGATACAATGAGCAGTTCTTC. Its translation: CATSRVLVAGYNEQFF.

The V and J genes are TRBV7-9 and TRBJ1-1; the match to TRBD1 covers 9 bases. Per germline, CDR1 SEHNR and CDR2 FQNEAQ (reference sequence). The junction had 7 bases not matched to a gene; V was cut back by 4 bases and J by 4 bases. This CDR3 is 15 amino acids long. The DNA for the CDR3 is TGTGCCAGCAGCTACTCCCCGACAGGGGGCACTGAAGCTTTCTTT. It codes for CASSYSPTGGTEAFF.

This clone was found a few times. The rearrangement links TRBV5-4 to TRBJ1-2; 7 bases are a match to TRBD1. The germline gives CDR1 SGHNT, CDR2 YYREEE (reference sequence). CDR3 length: 14 amino acids. V was pared by 2 bases and J by 2 bases, with 3 bases of the junction left unmatched. The CDR3 nucleotides are TGTGCCAGCAGCTTACAGGGGTCAAACTATGGCTACACCTTC. Encoded protein: CASSLQGSNYGYTF. The whole variable domain, remainder taken from reference TRBV5-4 and TRBJ1-2, is ETGVTQSPTHLIKTRGQQVTLRCSSQSGHNTVSWYQQALGQGPQFIFQYYREEENGRGNFPPRFSGLQFPNYSSELNVNALELDDSALYLCASSLQGSNYGYTFGSGTRLTVV.